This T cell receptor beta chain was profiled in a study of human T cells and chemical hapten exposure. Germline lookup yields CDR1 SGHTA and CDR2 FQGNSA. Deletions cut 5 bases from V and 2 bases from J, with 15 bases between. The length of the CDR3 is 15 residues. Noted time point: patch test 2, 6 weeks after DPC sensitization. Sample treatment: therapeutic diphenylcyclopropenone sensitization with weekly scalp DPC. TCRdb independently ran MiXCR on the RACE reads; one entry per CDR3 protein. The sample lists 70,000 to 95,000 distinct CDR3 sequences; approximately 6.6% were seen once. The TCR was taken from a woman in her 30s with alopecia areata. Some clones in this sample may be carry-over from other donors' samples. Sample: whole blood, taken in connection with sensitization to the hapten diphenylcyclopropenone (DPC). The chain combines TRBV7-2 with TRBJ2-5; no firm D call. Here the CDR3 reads CASSPNLGPQETQYF. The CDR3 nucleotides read TGTGCCAGCAGCCCGAACCTCGGCCCGCAAGAGACCCAGTACTTC. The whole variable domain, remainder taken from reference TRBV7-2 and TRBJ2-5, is GAGVSQSPSNKVTEKGKDVELRCDPISGHTALYWYRQSLGQGLEFLIYFQGNSAPDKSGLPSDRFSAERTGGSVSTLTIQRTQQEDSAVYLCASSPNLGPQETQYFGPGTRLLVL.